The text below deals with one T cell receptor beta chain. Its specificity is not known. Method: immunoSEQ multiplex PCR; TCRdb's copy keeps in-frame clones and lacks some. Of roughly 120,000 clones in the sample, 80% to 90% were seen once. The data belong to a study of T cell responses to AZD1222 COVID-19 vaccine. Study-wide points: Donors were chiefly white British, with a greater number of females, and clonal diversity was perhaps underestimated.

CDR1 and CDR2 (germline): SGHRS, YFSETQ. This CDR3 has 13 amino acids. V was pared by 0 bases and J by 7 bases, with 7 bases between. The sequence derives from an adult in good health. Sequencing was performed on peripheral blood, taken on day 0 of AZD1222 vaccination. The genes are TRBV5-1 and TRBJ1-4; perhaps TRBD1 as D (5 bases). The chain's CDR3 is CASSLDQGEKLFF. CDR3 nucleotides: TGCGCCAGCAGCTTGGATCAGGGTGAAAAACTGTTTTTT.